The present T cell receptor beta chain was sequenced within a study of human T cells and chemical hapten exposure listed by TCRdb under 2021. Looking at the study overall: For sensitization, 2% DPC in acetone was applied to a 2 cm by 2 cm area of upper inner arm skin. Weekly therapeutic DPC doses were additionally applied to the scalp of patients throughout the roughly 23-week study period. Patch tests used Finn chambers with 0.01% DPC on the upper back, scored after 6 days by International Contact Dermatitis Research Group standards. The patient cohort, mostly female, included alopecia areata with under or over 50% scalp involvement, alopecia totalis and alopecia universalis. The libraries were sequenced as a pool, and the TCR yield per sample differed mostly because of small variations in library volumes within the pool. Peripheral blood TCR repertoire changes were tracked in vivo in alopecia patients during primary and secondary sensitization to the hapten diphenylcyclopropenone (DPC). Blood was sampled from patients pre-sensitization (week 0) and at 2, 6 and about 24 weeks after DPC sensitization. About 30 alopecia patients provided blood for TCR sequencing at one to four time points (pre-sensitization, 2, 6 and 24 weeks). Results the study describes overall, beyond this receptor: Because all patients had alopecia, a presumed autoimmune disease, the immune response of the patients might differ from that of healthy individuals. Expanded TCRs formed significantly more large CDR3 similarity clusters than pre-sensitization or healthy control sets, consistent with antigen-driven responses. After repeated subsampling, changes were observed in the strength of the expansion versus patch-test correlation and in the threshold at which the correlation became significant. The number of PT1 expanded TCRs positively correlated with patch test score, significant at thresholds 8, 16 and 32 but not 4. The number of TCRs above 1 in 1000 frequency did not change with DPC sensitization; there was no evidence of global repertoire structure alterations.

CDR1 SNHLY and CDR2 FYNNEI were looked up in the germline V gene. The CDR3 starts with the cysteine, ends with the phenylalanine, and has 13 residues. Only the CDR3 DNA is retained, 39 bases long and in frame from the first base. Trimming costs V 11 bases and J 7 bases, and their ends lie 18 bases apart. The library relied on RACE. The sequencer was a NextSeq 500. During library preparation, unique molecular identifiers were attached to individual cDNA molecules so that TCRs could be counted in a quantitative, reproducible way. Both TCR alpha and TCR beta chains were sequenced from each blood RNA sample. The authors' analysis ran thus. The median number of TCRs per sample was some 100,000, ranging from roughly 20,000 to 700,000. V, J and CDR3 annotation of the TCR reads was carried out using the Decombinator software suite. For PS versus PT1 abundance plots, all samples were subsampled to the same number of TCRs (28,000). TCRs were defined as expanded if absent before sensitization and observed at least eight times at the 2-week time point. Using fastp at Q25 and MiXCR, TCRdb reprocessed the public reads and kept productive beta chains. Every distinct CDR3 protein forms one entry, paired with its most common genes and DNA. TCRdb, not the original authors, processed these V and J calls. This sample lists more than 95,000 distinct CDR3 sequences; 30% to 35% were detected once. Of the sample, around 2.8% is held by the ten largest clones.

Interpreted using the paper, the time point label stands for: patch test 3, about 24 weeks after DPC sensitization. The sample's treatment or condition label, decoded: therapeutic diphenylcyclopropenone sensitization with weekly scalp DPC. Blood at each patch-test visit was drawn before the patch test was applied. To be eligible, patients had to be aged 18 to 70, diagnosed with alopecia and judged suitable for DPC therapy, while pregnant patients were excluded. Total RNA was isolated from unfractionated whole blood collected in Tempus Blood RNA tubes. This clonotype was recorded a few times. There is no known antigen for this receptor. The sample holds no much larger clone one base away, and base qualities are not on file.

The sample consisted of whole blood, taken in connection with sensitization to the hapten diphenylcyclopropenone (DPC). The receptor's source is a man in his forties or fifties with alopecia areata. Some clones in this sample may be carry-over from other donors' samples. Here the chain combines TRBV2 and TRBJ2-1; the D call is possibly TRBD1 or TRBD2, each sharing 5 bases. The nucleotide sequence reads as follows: TGTGCCGGACATACCGGGACGGAGAATGAGCAGTTCTTC. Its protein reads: CAGHTGTENEQFF. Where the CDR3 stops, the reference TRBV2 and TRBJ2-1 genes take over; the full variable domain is EPEVTQTPSHQVTQMGQEVILRCVPISNHLYFYWYRQILGQKVEFLVSFYNNEISEKSEIFDDQFSVERPDGSNFTLKIRSTKLEDSAMYFCAGHTGTENEQFFGPGTRLTVL.